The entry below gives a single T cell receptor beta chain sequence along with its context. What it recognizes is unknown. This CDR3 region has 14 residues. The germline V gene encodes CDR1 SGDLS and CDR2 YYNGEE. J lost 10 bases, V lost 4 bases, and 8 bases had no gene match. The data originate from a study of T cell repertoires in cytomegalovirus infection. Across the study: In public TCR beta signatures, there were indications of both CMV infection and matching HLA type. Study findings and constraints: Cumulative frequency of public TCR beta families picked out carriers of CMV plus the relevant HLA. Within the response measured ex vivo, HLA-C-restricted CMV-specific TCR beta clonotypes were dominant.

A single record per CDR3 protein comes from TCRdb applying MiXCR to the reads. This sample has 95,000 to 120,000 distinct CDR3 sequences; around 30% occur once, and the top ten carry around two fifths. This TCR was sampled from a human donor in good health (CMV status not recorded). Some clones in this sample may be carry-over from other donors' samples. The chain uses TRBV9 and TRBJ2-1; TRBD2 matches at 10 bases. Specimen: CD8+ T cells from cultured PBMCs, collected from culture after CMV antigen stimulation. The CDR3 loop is CASSISGGAYEQFF. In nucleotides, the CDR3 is TGTGCCAGCAGCATCAGCGGGGGGGCCTACGAGCAGTTCTTC.